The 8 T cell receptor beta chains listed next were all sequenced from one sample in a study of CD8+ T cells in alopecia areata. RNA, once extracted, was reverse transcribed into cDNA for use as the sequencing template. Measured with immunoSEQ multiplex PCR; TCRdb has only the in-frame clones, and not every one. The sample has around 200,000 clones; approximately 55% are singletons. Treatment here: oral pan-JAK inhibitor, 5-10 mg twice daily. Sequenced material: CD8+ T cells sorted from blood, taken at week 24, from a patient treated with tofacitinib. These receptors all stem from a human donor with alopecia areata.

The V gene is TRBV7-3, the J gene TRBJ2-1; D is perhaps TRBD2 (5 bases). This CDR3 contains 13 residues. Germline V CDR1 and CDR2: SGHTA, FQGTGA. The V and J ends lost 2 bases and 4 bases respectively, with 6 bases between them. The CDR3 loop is CASSLSGYNEQFF. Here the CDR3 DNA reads TGTGCCAGCAGCTTATCGGGGTACAATGAGCAGTTCTTC.

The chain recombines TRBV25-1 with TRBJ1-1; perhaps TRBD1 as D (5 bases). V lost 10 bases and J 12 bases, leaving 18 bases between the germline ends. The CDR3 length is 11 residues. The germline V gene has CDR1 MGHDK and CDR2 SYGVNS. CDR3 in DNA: TGTGCCACCAACACAGGCTCGATGACTTTCTTT. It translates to CATNTGSMTFF.

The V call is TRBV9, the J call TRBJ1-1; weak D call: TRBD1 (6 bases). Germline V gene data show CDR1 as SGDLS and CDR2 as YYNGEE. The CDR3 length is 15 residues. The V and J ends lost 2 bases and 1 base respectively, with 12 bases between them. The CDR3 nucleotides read TGTGCCAGCAGCGTGTCACAGGGTACGAACACTGAAGCTTTCTTT. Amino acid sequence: CASSVSQGTNTEAFF.

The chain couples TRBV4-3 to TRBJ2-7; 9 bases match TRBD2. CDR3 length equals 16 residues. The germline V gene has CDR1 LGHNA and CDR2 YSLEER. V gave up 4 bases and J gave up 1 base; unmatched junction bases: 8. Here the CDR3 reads CASSRGSGGPSYEQYF. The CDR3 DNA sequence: TGCGCCAGCAGCCGGGGAAGCGGGGGGCCTTCCTACGAGCAGTACTTC.

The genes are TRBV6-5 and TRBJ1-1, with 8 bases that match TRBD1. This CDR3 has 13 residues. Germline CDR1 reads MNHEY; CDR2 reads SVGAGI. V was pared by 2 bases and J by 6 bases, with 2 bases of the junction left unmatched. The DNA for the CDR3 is TGTGCCAGCAGTTACGTGACAGGGGCTGAAGCTTTCTTT. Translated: CASSYVTGAEAFF.

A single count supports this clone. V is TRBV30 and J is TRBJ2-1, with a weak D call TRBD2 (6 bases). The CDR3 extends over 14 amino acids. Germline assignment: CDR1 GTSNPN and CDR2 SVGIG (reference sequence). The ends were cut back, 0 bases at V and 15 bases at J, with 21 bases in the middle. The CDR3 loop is CAWSVNTRRGGSFF. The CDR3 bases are TGTGCCTGGAGTGTAAACACTCGGCGGGGAGGATCGTTCTTC.

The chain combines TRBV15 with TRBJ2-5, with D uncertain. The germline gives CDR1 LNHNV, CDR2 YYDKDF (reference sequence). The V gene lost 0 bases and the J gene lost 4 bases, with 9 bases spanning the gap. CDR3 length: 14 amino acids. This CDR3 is CATSRDLARETQYF. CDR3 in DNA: TGTGCCACCAGCAGAGATCTGGCGCGAGAGACCCAGTACTTC.

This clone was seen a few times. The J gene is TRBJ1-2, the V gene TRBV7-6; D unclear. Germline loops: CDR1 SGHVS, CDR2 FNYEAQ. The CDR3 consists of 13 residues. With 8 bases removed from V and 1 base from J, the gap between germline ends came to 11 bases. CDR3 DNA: TGTGCCAGCGGTCCGGAGGATAACTATGGCTACACCTTC. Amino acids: CASGPEDNYGYTF.